A selection of T cell receptor beta chains follows, all from one sample in a study of neurological immune-mediated disorders. TCRdb reanalysed the 5' RACE reads using MiXCR and keeps one entry per CDR3 protein. The table records fewer than 85,000 distinct CDR3 sequences, 3.5% to 5.5% of them present only once. Sample: PBMCs. The receptors here all came from a woman aged 55 to 70 with multiple sclerosis. CDR3s include the opening cysteine and the closing phenylalanine or tryptophan. The D gene is left open where the match is weak. The size entry gives once, few or many counts, or a class when the clone is expanded.

v_gene	j_gene	abundance	d_gene	CDR3aa	CDR3nt
TRBV20-1	TRBJ2-5	many	.	CSARDGGDLQETQYF	TGCAGTGCTAGAGATGGAGGTGACTTACAAGAGACCCAGTACTTC
TRBV5-1	TRBJ2-1	many	TRBD2	CASSLDRSGGANEQFF	TGCGCCAGCAGCTTGGATAGAAGCGGGGGGGCGAATGAGCAGTTCTTC
TRBV3-1	TRBJ2-7	many	TRBD2	CASSQTRAAGARRSHEQYF	TGTGCCAGCAGCCAAACCAGGGCAGCGGGGGCCCGAAGATCCCACGAGCAGTACTTC
TRBV5-1	TRBJ2-2	many	.	CASSHGGSNTGELFF	TGCGCCAGCAGCCACGGGGGTTCGAACACCGGGGAGCTGTTTTTT
TRBV5-1	TRBJ2-3	many	.	CASSLLDTQYF	TGCGCCAGCAGCCTACTAGATACGCAGTATTTT
TRBV30	TRBJ2-2	many	TRBD1	CAWRGQDLNTGELFF	TGTGCCTGGAGGGGACAGGACCTGAACACCGGGGAGCTGTTTTTT
TRBV3-1	TRBJ1-1	many	.	CASSQDRPQMNTEAFF	TGTGCCAGCAGCCAAGATAGACCACAAATGAACACTGAAGCTTTCTTT
TRBV5-1	TRBJ2-7	many	.	CASSWTVNTDEQYF	TGCGCCAGCAGCTGGACAGTTAATACGGACGAGCAGTACTTC
TRBV20-1	TRBJ2-2	many	.	CSASNRVSNTGELFF	TGCAGTGCTAGTAATCGGGTATCGAACACCGGGGAGCTGTTTTTT
TRBV5-5	TRBJ2-2	many	.	CASSPSISRNTGELFF	TGTGCCAGCAGCCCCTCCATAAGTAGGAACACCGGGGAGCTGTTTTTT
TRBV5-6	TRBJ2-6	many	.	CASRSSGANVLTF	TGTGCCAGCCGCAGCTCTGGGGCCAACGTCCTGACTTTC
TRBV5-1	TRBJ2-1	many	.	CASSPPTGVFYNEQFF	TGCGCCAGCAGCCCGCCCACGGGGGTCTTCTACAATGAGCAGTTCTTC
TRBV12-3/TRBV12-4	TRBJ1-1	many	.	CASSLGENTEAFF	TGTGCCAGCAGTTTGGGAGAGAACACTGAAGCTTTCTTT
TRBV27	TRBJ1-1	many	TRBD1	CASSWTGDTEAFF	TGTGCCAGCAGTTGGACAGGGGACACTGAAGCTTTCTTT
TRBV3-1	TRBJ2-5	many	.	CASSTRGAGQETQYF	TGTGCCAGCAGCACCCGGGGGGCGGGCCAAGAGACCCAGTACTTC
TRBV5-1	TRBJ2-3	many	.	CAWRTGDTQYF	TGCGCCTGGCGGACTGGTGATACGCAGTATTTT
TRBV18	TRBJ1-6	many	TRBD1	CASSPSRGSSPLHF	TGTGCCAGCTCACCGTCCAGGGGGAGTTCACCCCTCCACTTT
TRBV5-5	TRBJ1-1	many	TRBD1	CASSETGTGRSSGVWTEAFF	TGTGCCAGCAGCGAAACCGGGACAGGGCGGTCGAGCGGGGTCTGGACTGAAGCTTTCTTT